This T cell receptor beta chain was captured in a study of early T cells in non-severe SARS-CoV-2 infection. At the level of the study: The authors sequenced bulk RNA from unsorted whole blood, leaving chains unpaired.

This clonotype is classed as medium-sized. The protocol attached unique molecular identifiers to individual cDNA molecules. MiXCR was run by TCRdb on the 5' RACE reads, yielding one entry per CDR3 protein. The sample records around 25,000 distinct CDR3 sequences, 2.9% being singletons. The receptor's source is an adult who was a healthcare worker with PCR-confirmed SARS-CoV-2 infection or an uninfected control (not recorded which). The sequencing input was whole blood.

In nucleotides, the CDR3 is TGTGCCAGCAGCTTAGTTGCAGGACACAATGAGCAGTTCTTC. Amino acids: CASSLVAGHNEQFF. V gene TRBV11-3 combines with J gene TRBJ2-1, with unresolved D. Germline assignment: CDR1 SGHNT and CDR2 YENEEA. Trimming shortened V by 1 base and J by 5 bases, and 9 bases separated the two germline ends. This CDR3 contains 14 residues.